A single sample gave rise to the 9 T cell receptor beta chains below, sequenced in a study of cytomegalovirus exposure and HLA in healthy donors. Primers for the PCR totalled 60 Vbeta and 13 Jbeta. Method: immunoSEQ multiplex PCR; TCRdb's copy keeps in-frame clones and lacks some. The table lists about 180,000 clones, roughly 80% of them singletons. The source material was PBMCs. The source is a boy younger than 10 in good health and CMV-seronegative.

The chain employs TRBV27 and TRBJ2-7, with TRBD2 identical over 12 bases. V was pared by 0 bases and J by 1 base, with 4 bases of the junction left unmatched. The CDR3 is 17 residues long. Germline CDR1 MNHEY, CDR2 SMNVEV (reference sequence). The CDR3 sequence is CASSLSSLAGGSYEQYF. For the CDR3, the DNA is TGTGCCAGCAGTTTATCTTCCCTAGCGGGAGGGTCCTACGAGCAGTACTTC.

V is TRBV6-5 and J is TRBJ2-3; 10 bases match TRBD1. CDR3 length: 15 residues. The V segment lost 6 bases and the J segment 4 bases; nucleotides outside the gene matches: 7. Germline V gives CDR1 MNHEY, CDR2 SVGAGI. The CDR3 nucleotides are TGTGCCAGCAGCCCATCCGGGACAGGGGCAGATACGCAGTATTTT. As protein: CASSPSGTGADTQYF.

This chain uses TRBV7-8 with TRBJ2-3; 13 bases are a match to TRBD2. The germline V gene has CDR1 SGHVS and CDR2 FQNEAQ. The CDR3 extends over 19 amino acids. The trim removed 5 bases at V and 2 bases at J, leaving 13 bases unmatched. The CDR3 DNA reads TGTGCCAGCAGCGACCGGGGACTAGCGGGACTCGAGACCACAGATACGCAGTATTTT. Amino acid sequence: CASSDRGLAGLETTDTQYF.

This clone has more than one count but fewer than ten. The V gene is TRBV7-9, the J gene TRBJ2-1; TRBD2 aligns across 9 bases. V shed 0 bases and J 2 bases; nucleotides not matched to a gene: 5. Germline CDR1 is SEHNR and CDR2 is FQNEAQ (reference sequence). CDR3 length: 17 residues. For the CDR3, the DNA is TGTGCCAGCAGCTTAGCGGTCGCTAGCGGGGCCTACAATGAGCAGTTCTTC. Residues: CASSLAVASGAYNEQFF.

V usage is TRBV5-1 and J usage is TRBJ2-5; 9 bases line up with TRBD2. Germline loops: CDR1 SGHRS, CDR2 YFSETQ. The CDR3 contains 14 residues. The V segment lost 3 bases and the J segment 4 bases; nucleotides outside the gene matches: 4. The CDR3 DNA follows: TGCGCCAGCAGCTCGGGCGGGAGGGTAGAGACCCAGTACTTC. It encodes CASSSGGRVETQYF.

The genes are TRBV2 and TRBJ2-5, with TRBD2 as a possible D gene (7 bases). The germline V and J ends were trimmed by 2 bases and 11 bases, with 12 bases remaining between them. The germline V gene encodes CDR1 SNHLY and CDR2 FYNNEI. The CDR3 has 12 residues. The CDR3 spells CASSETGREQYF. CDR3 DNA sequence: TGTGCCAGCAGTGAAACAGGGAGGGAGCAGTACTTC.

The chain links TRBV6-4 to TRBJ1-4; 9 nucleotides align to TRBD1. Per germline, CDR1 MRHNA and CDR2 SNTAGT. This CDR3 contains 15 residues. Trimming at V came to 7 bases and at J to 0 bases, leaving 3 bases not matched to a gene. The chain's CDR3 is CASTGQGTTNEKLFF. DNA for the CDR3: TGTGCCAGCACTGGACAGGGGACAACTAATGAAAAACTGTTTTTT.

V is TRBV5-4 and J is TRBJ1-1; no clear D. V shed 4 bases and J shed 0 bases, with 16 bases lying between them. The germline gives CDR1 SGHNT, CDR2 YYREEE (reference sequence). CDR3 length: 16 amino acids. CDR3 DNA sequence: TGTGCCAGCAGCCGGAGGTTAAGTGGGATGAACACTGAAGCTTTCTTT. Translating gives CASSRRLSGMNTEAFF.

The rearrangement joins TRBV9 to TRBJ1-5, with D perhaps matching TRBD1 (5 bases). Germline V gives CDR1 SGDLS, CDR2 YYNGEE. The CDR3 is 16 amino acids. With 4 bases removed from V and 2 bases from J, the gap between germline ends came to 16 bases. The CDR3 loop is CASSPSGTGGNQPQHF. CDR3 in DNA: TGTGCCAGCAGCCCCTCGGGGACGGGAGGCAATCAGCCCCAGCATTTT.